The present entry profiles one TCR beta chain with its context. The sample originates from a study of shared clonotypes between healthy human individuals. Generated by immunoSEQ multiplex PCR, the TCRdb table keeps only in-frame clones and is missing some. The sample shows hundreds of thousands of clones, about 98% of them seen only once. Naive CD8 cells comprised CD45RO-negative, CCR7-positively selected cells, excluding terminally differentiated effector memory CD45RA+ cells. The CDR3 totals 14 residues. The germline CDR1 and CDR2 sequences are MNHNS and SASEGT. V lost 3 bases and J 1 base, leaving 10 bases between the germline ends.

V gene TRBV6-1 combines with J gene TRBJ2-7; tentatively, D is TRBD2 (6 bases). The sequenced sample consisted of naive CD8+ T cells sorted from blood. The clonotype originates from a man aged 25-45 years in good health. As DNA, the CDR3 is TGTGCCAGCAGTGAGAGGCGGGGATCCTACGAGCAGTACTTC. The encoded protein is CASSERRGSYEQYF.